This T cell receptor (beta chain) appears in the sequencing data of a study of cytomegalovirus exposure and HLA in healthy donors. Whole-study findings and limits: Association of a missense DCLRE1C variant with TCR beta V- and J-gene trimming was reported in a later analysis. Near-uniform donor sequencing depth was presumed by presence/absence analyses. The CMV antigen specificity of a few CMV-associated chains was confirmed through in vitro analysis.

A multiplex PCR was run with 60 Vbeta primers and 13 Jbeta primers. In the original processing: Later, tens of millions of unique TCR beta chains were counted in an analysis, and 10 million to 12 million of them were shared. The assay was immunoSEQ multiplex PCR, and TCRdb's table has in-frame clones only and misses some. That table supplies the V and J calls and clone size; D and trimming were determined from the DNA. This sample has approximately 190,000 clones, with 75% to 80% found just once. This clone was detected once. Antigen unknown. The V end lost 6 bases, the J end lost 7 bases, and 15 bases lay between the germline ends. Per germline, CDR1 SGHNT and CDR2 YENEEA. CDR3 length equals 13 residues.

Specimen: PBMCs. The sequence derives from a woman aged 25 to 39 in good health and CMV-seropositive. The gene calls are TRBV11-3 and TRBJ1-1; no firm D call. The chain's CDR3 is CASSSVLGSEAFF. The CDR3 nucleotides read TGTGCCAGCAGTTCCGTTTTAGGGAGTGAAGCTTTCTTT.